One and the same sample provided the 9 T cell receptor beta chains below, sequenced in a study of human T cells and chemical hapten exposure. Time point indicated: patch test 3, about 24 weeks after DPC sensitization. Treatment given: therapeutic diphenylcyclopropenone sensitization with weekly scalp DPC. TCRdb called the RACE reads again in MiXCR, with one record for every CDR3 protein. The repertoire holds about 64,000 distinct CDR3 sequences, with approximately 9.9% as singletons. The sequencing here drew on whole blood, taken in connection with sensitization to the hapten diphenylcyclopropenone (DPC). The receptor source for this set is a woman aged 25-40 years with alopecia areata. Some clones in this sample may be carry-over from other donors' samples.

This clonotype was seen ten or more times. V is TRBV20-1 and J is TRBJ2-7; 16 bases agree with TRBD2. The CDR3 loop spans 17 amino acids. Per the germline V gene, CDR1 is DFQATT and CDR2 is SNEGSKA (reference sequence). The J segment lost 2 bases and the V segment lost 7 bases, leaving 11 bases of the junction unmatched. CDR3 nucleotides: TGCAGTGTTACTTCGGGACTAGCGGGAGGGAGAACCTACGAGCAGTACTTC. Translated: CSVTSGLAGGRTYEQYF.

In this sample, this clonotype turned up many times. The rearrangement joins TRBV28 to TRBJ2-7; the D gene is possibly TRBD1 (6 bases). The CDR3 length is 14 residues. Trimming took off 7 bases at V and 3 bases at J, with 16 bases between the two ends. In germline, CDR1 is MDHEN, CDR2 SYDVKM. In DNA, the CDR3 is TGTGCCAGCAAGGGGGACGGGGCTCTCTACGAGCAGTACTTC. Translation gives CASKGDGALYEQYF.

This clonotype was detected only a few times. V and J are TRBV18 and TRBJ1-1; TRBD1 matches 9 bases. The CDR3 runs 15 residues. V was pared by 2 bases and J by 4 bases, with 5 bases of the junction left unmatched. Looked up from germline, CDR1 is KGHSH and CDR2 is LQKENI. The CDR3 DNA reads TGTGCCAGCTCACCAGTGGGACAGGGAGGCACTGAAGCTTTCTTT. Amino acid sequence: CASSPVGQGGTEAFF.

This clonotype occurred many times. The chain couples TRBV6-1 to TRBJ2-1; D assignment may be TRBD1 or TRBD2 (5 bases each). This CDR3 is built from 14 residues. V was pared by 0 bases and J by 9 bases, with 12 bases between. Germline V gene data show CDR1 as MNHNS and CDR2 as SASEGT. The CDR3 is CASSEAGIGTEQFF. The CDR3 DNA reads TGTGCCAGCAGTGAAGCTGGAATAGGGACTGAGCAGTTCTTC.

This clonotype was recorded a few times. The chain has TRBV20-1 and TRBJ2-3; 12 bases align to TRBD2. Unmatched junction bases numbered 1, after V lost 5 bases and J lost 1 base. CDR3 length: 14 residues. Germline CDR1 is DFQATT and CDR2 is SNEGSKA (reference sequence). The CDR3 sequence is CSAWTSGGTDTQYF. CDR3 sequence (DNA): TGCAGTGCTTGGACTAGCGGGGGCACAGATACGCAGTATTTT.

This clonotype occurred a few times. The V and J genes are TRBV7-2 and TRBJ1-3; D might be TRBD1 (6 bases). The length of the CDR3 is 16 residues. V lost 1 base to trimming and J lost 4 bases, with 14 bases between them. CDR1 and CDR2 (germline): SGHTA, FQGNSA. The CDR3, as DNA: TGTGCCAGCAGCTTAGACCCGACAGGTCAGGGAAACACCATATATTTT. Amino acid sequence: CASSLDPTGQGNTIYF.

This clonotype was seen many times. The rearrangement joins TRBV3-1 to TRBJ2-7, with 7 bases lining up with TRBD1. V trimming: 0 bases; J trimming: 3 bases; junction bases outside the gene matches: 5. Germline CDR1 and CDR2: LGHDT and YNNKEL (reference sequence). CDR3 length: 15 residues. The CDR3 loop reads CASSQDRGQRYEQYF. In nucleotides, the CDR3 is TGTGCCAGCAGCCAAGATCGGGGACAGCGCTACGAGCAGTACTTC.

This clonotype was observed a few times. The DNA of the CDR3 is TGTGCCAGCAGTTTAAGGGACAGCGATCGAGCGCAGTTCTTC. Protein sequence: CASSLRDSDRAQFF. The chain recombines TRBV12-3 or TRBV12-4 with TRBJ2-1; TRBD1 matches at 7 bases. The junction had 10 bases not matched to a gene; V was cut back by 2 bases and J by 12 bases. CDR3 length equals 14 residues.

This clonotype was found a few times. J is TRBJ2-3 and V is TRBV21-1; the DNA was not compared with TRBD2, the D call given in the table. TRBV21-1 is labeled a pseudogene. This CDR3 comprises 15 residues. CDR3 amino acids: CASSTSLTRSDTQYF. Written as DNA, the CDR3 is TGTGCCAGCAGCACCTCGCTAACACGGTCGGATACGCAGTATTTT.